These 9 T cell receptor beta chains came from one sample sequenced in a study of cytomegalovirus exposure and HLA in healthy donors. Primers: 60 Vbeta forward and 13 Jbeta reverse. The repertoire was sequenced with immunoSEQ multiplex PCR; TCRdb's copy has only in-frame clones and lacks some. Of 110,000 to 150,000 clones in the sample, 74% were seen once. Sequenced input: PBMCs. The source is a man in his late teens or twenties in good health and CMV-seropositive.

The chain employs TRBV28 and TRBJ1-1; a weak D match, TRBD1 (6 bases). With 2 bases removed from V and 6 bases from J, the gap between germline ends came to 16 bases. The CDR3 is 15 amino acids. CDR1 and CDR2 (germline): MDHEN, SYDVKM. The CDR3 nucleotides read TGTGCCAGCAGTTTAGCCAGGGGAGGGAGGGCTGAAGCTTTCTTT. Protein product: CASSLARGGRAEAFF.

This rearrangement joins TRBV15 to TRBJ1-2; possible D gene TRBD1, 6 bases. The V gene's germline CDR1 is LNHNV and CDR2 YYDKDF (reference sequence). V lost 0 bases to trimming and J lost 6 bases, with 14 bases between them. The CDR3 consists of 15 residues. This CDR3 is CATSRDGGLIDGYTF. The DNA for the CDR3 is TGTGCCACCAGCAGAGACGGGGGGCTCATTGATGGCTACACCTTC.

V usage is TRBV10-1 and J usage is TRBJ2-5; TRBD2 matches at 7 bases. Trimming removed 0 bases from V and 4 bases from J; junction bases left unmatched: 5. This CDR3 contains 15 residues. Germline V gives CDR1 WNHNN, CDR2 SYGVQD (reference sequence). CDR3 region: CASSESTGGGETQYF. The CDR3, as DNA: TGCGCCAGCAGTGAGTCGACGGGCGGGGGAGAGACCCAGTACTTC.

The chain has TRBV19 and TRBJ2-7, with 7 nucleotides matching TRBD2. The CDR3 extends over 16 amino acids. Germline V gene sequence: CDR1 LNHDA, CDR2 SQIVND (reference sequence). With V trimmed by 2 bases and J by 3 bases, 10 bases remained unmatched. The CDR3 nucleotides are TGTGCCAGTAGTATAAGCCATGGCGGGAGTTTCTACGAGCAGTACTTC. Translated: CASSISHGGSFYEQYF. The entire variable domain, with the rest obtained from reference TRBV19 and TRBJ2-7, is as follows: DGGITQSPKYLFRKEGQNVTLSCEQNLNHDAMYWYRQDPGQGLRLIYYSQIVNDFQKGDIAEGYSVSREKKESFPLTVTSAQKNPTAFYLCASSISHGGSFYEQYFGPGTRLTVT.

This chain joins TRBV25-1 and TRBJ1-4, with a possible D match to TRBD1 (6 bases). This CDR3 has 15 amino acids. Germline lookup yields CDR1 MGHDK and CDR2 SYGVNS. V was cut by 5 bases and J by 8 bases, with 18 bases left in between. The CDR3 here is CASSPPRGAMEKLFF. In DNA, the CDR3 is TGTGCCAGCAGTCCCCCCCGGGGGGCGATGGAAAAACTGTTTTTT.

The rearrangement links TRBV29-1 to TRBJ2-5; the D gene is possibly TRBD1 (5 bases). From germline, CDR1 is SQVTM and CDR2 ANQGSEA. V lost 1 base to trimming and J lost 5 bases, with 26 bases between them. The CDR3 has 18 residues. The CDR3 loop reads CSVEGGIRGAVFWETQYF. The CDR3 bases are TGCAGCGTTGAAGGGGGCATAAGGGGCGCGGTCTTTTGGGAGACCCAGTACTTC.

CDR3 residues: CASSHNSGRSGEQYF. The CDR3 nucleotides are TGCGCCAGCAGCCATAATAGCGGGAGGAGTGGAGAGCAGTACTTC. The chain couples TRBV5-1 to TRBJ2-7; TRBD2 aligns across 10 bases. CDR1 is SGHRS and CDR2 is YFSETQ in the germline V gene. J lost 7 bases, V lost 4 bases, and 11 bases had no gene match. CDR3 length equals 15 residues.

The CDR3 DNA reads TGTGCCAGCTCACCCGTCACTGAAGCTTTCTTT. This codes for CASSPVTEAFF. The V gene is TRBV18, the J gene TRBJ1-1; the D is unclear. V shed 3 bases and J shed 4 bases, with 3 bases lying between them. The CDR3 covers 11 residues. Germline V gene lookup returns CDR1 KGHSH and CDR2 LQKENI.

The V call is TRBV6-6, the J call TRBJ2-4; possibly TRBD2 for D (5 bases). From germline, CDR1 is MNHNY and CDR2 SVGAGI (reference sequence). The ends were cut back, 5 bases at V and 4 bases at J, with 12 bases in the middle. The CDR3 runs 14 residues. CDR3 DNA sequence: TGTGCCAGCAGTACTAGGACGGGAAAAAACATTCAGTACTTC. Translating gives CASSTRTGKNIQYF.